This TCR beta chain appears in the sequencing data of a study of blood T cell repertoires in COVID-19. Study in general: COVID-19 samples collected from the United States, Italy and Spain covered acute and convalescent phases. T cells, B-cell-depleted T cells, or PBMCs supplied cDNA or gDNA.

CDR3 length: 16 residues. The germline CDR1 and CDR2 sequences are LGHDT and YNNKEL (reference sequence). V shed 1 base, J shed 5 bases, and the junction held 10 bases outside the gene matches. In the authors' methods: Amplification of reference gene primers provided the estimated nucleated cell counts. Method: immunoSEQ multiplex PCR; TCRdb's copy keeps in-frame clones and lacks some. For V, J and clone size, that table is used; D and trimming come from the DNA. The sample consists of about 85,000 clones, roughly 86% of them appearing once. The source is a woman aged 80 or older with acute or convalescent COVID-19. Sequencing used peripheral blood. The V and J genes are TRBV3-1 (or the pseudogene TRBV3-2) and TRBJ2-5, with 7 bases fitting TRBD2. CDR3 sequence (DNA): TGTGCCAGCAGCCAAGCCTTACTAGCGACCATGGAGACCCAGTACTTC. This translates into CASSQALLATMETQYF.